The T cell receptor (beta chain) described here comes from a study of PD-L1 blockade in urothelial cancer. Study at large: The year 2014 saw patients start atezolizumab, 1,200 mg intravenously every 3 weeks. There were a median of about 140,000 T cells in blood samples. Chemotherapy regimens numbering 0 to 3 had been given to patients.

V lost 0 bases and J 1 base, leaving 10 bases between the germline ends. The germline V gene encodes CDR1 SGHTA and CDR2 FQGNSA. The CDR3 has 16 amino acids. Sequencing was performed with immunoSEQ multiplex PCR; in TCRdb, only in-frame clones are kept and a portion is missing. The sample consists of 30,000 to 40,000 clones, about 80% of them appearing once. This chain joins TRBV7-2 and TRBJ2-1; possible D gene TRBD2, 6 bases. Specimen: PBMCs, collected around atezolizumab (anti-PD-L1) treatment. The TCR comes from a man in his 70s with urothelial cancer. CDR3 in DNA: TGTGCCAGCAGCTTAGCGCCAGCGGGTTCCTACAATGAGCAGTTCTTC. It specifies CASSLAPAGSYNEQFF.